A selection of T cell receptor beta chains follows, all from one sample in a study of shared clonotypes between healthy human individuals. Sequenced by immunoSEQ multiplex PCR; TCRdb stores in-frame clones only, minus some. The table records 500,000 to 650,000 clones, about 80% of them present only once. Source material: PBMCs. The source is a woman aged 40 to 55 in good health. Some clones in this sample may be carry-over from other donors' samples. Each CDR3 is given with its conserved first and last residue. D genes are given only for firm matches. Some rows mark clone size as missing; the rest say once, few, many or name a class of expanded clone.

CASSLSMGLGGYTF	TGTGCCAGCAGTTTATCGATGGGCCTAGGGGGCTACACCTTC	NA	TRBV27	TRBJ1-2	NA
CASSPRGTSPQETQYF	TGTGCCAGCAGCCCTCGAGGGACTAGCCCTCAAGAGACCCAGTACTTC	TRBD2	TRBV7-2	TRBJ2-5	NA
CASSPLGQGVSGANVLTF	TGTGCCAGCTCACCCTTGGGACAGGGAGTCTCCGGGGCCAACGTCCTGACTTTC	TRBD1	TRBV18	TRBJ2-6	NA
CASNLQGANEQYF	TGCGCCAGCAACTTGCAGGGGGCAAACGAGCAGTACTTC	TRBD1	TRBV5-1	TRBJ2-7	many
CASSWTGGSNQPQHF	TGTGCCAGCAGCTGGACAGGGGGCAGCAATCAGCCCCAGCATTTT	TRBD1	TRBV7-2	TRBJ1-5	NA
CASSFGTRTYEQYF	TGTGCCAGCAGTTTTGGAACCCGAACCTACGAGCAGTACTTC	NA	TRBV28	TRBJ2-7	NA
CASSGQARNQPQHF	TGTGCCAGCAGTGGACAGGCGCGCAATCAGCCCCAGCATTTT	NA	TRBV2	TRBJ1-5	NA
CASSLVVDTQYF	TGTGCCAGCAGCTTAGTGGTGGATACGCAGTATTTT	NA	TRBV7-9	TRBJ2-3	once
CASSVASTQTYEQYF	TGTGCCAGCAGCGTAGCATCCACGCAGACCTACGAGCAGTACTTC	NA	TRBV9	TRBJ2-7	NA
CASSFAGARRTEAFF	TGTGCCAGCAGTTTCGCGGGGGCGCGCCGGACTGAAGCTTTCTTT	NA	TRBV28	TRBJ1-1	NA
CASSAQVSEAFF	TGTGCCAGCAGTGCCCAGGTCTCTGAGGCTTTCTTT	NA	TRBV6-1	TRBJ1-1	few
CASSLINRGEAFF	TGTGCCAGCAGTCTCATTAACAGGGGTGAAGCTTTCTTT	TRBD1	TRBV28	TRBJ1-1	many
CASRTRQGLTEAFF	TGTGCCAGCAGAACGAGACAGGGGTTAACTGAAGCTTTCTTT	TRBD1	TRBV6-5	TRBJ1-1	NA
CASSLRTESYEQYF	TGTGCCAGTAGTTTGAGGACAGAGTCCTACGAGCAGTACTTC	NA	TRBV19	TRBJ2-7	NA
CASSPSSPASGNTIYF	TGTGCCAGCTCACCATCCTCTCCGGCCTCTGGAAACACCATATATTTT	NA	TRBV18	TRBJ1-3	NA
CASSLAGVRTDTQYF	TGCGCCAGCAGCTTGGCTGGGGTACGCACAGATACGCAGTATTTT	NA	TRBV5-1	TRBJ2-3	NA
CSVEVSYGYTF	TGCAGCGTTGAGGTCAGCTATGGCTACACCTTC	NA	TRBV29-1	TRBJ1-2	NA
CASSSTTWGHYGYTF	TGTGCCAGCAGCTCCACGACATGGGGACACTATGGCTACACCTTC	NA	TRBV7-9	TRBJ1-2	NA
CASGVGTSGIYNEQFF	TGTGCCAGCGGTGTGGGGACTAGCGGGATATACAATGAGCAGTTCTTC	TRBD2	TRBV27	TRBJ2-1	NA
CASSPGLAGEEQFF	TGTGCCAGCAGCCCGGGACTAGCGGGAGAAGAGCAGTTCTTC	TRBD2	TRBV7-9	TRBJ2-1	NA
CASSLWDLPNQPQHF	TGTGCCAGCAGTTTATGGGACTTACCAAATCAGCCCCAGCATTTT	NA	TRBV28	TRBJ1-5	NA
CASRADRVSIQYF	TGTGCCAGCAGAGCGGACAGGGTGTCCATTCAGTACTTC	TRBD1	TRBV6-6	TRBJ2-4	NA
CASSFQKNTEAFF	TGCGCCAGCAGCTTTCAGAAGAACACTGAAGCTTTCTTT	NA	TRBV5-1	TRBJ1-1	NA